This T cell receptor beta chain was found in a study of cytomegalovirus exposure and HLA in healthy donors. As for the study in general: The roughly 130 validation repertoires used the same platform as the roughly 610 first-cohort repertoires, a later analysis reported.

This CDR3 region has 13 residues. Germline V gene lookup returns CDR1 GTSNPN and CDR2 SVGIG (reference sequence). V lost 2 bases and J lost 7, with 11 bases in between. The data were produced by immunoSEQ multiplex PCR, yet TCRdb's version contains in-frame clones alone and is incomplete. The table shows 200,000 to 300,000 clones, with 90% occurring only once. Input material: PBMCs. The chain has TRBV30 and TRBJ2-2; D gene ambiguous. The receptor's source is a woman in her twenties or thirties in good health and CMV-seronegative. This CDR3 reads CAWSSRSIGELFF. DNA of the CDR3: TGTGCCTGGAGTTCGAGAAGCATCGGGGAGCTGTTTTTT.